The 32 T cell receptor beta chains presented below share a single source sample, sequenced in a study of blood T cell repertoires in COVID-19. TCRdb's table, derived via immunoSEQ multiplex PCR, lists solely in-frame clones and lacks some. The sample lists fewer than 140,000 clones, 71% occurring once. Sequences were obtained from peripheral blood. These receptors originate from a human donor with acute or convalescent COVID-19. The donor label of this sample is uncertain.

V is TRBV19 and J is TRBJ2-3; maybe TRBD1 (6 bases). The CDR3 is 14 amino acids. Trimming cost V 3 bases and J 4 bases, with 11 bases left between them. The V gene's germline CDR1 is LNHDA and CDR2 SQIVND (reference sequence). The CDR3 region is CASSMGARADTQYF. The CDR3 DNA reads as TGTGCCAGTAGTATGGGGGCGAGGGCAGATACGCAGTATTTT.

The genes are TRBV19 and TRBJ1-2; weak D call: TRBD1 (6 bases). This CDR3 spans 13 amino acids. V was shortened by 3 bases and J by 8 bases, with 13 bases between the two germline ends. CDR1 and CDR2 (germline): LNHDA, SQIVND (reference sequence). The CDR3 spells CASSIGGLGGYTF. CDR3 nucleotide sequence: TGTGCCAGTAGTATCGGGGGGCTCGGGGGCTACACCTTC.

The CDR3 spells CASSSWTDNQPQHF. The CDR3 nucleotides are TGTGCCAGCAGTTCATGGACAGATAATCAGCCCCAGCATTTT. J is TRBJ1-5 and V is TRBV28, with D maybe TRBD1 (6 bases). The CDR3 spans 14 residues. CDR1 and CDR2 (germline): MDHEN, SYDVKM. V lost 4 bases to trimming and J lost 4 bases, with 11 bases between them.

The gene calls are TRBV3-1 (or the pseudogene TRBV3-2) and TRBJ2-3; 9 bases agree with TRBD2. After removal of 1 base from V and 6 bases from J, the junction contained 11 bases not matched to a gene. The germline V gene encodes CDR1 LGHDT and CDR2 YNNKEL (reference sequence). CDR3 length: 17 residues. The CDR3, as DNA: TGTGCCAGCAGCCAAGCCTCCTTTAGCGCGGGGGGGGATACGCAGTATTTT. The encoded protein is CASSQASFSAGGDTQYF.

A few counts support this clone. The chain uses TRBV7-9 and TRBJ1-2; D is uncertain. CDR1 and CDR2 from the germline V gene are SEHNR and FQNEAQ (reference sequence). This CDR3 has 15 residues. V was clipped by 1 base and J by 0 bases, with 9 bases between them. The DNA of the CDR3 is TGTGCCAGCAGCTTAGATGGCAGGTCTAACTATGGCTACACCTTC. This translates into CASSLDGRSNYGYTF.

The V gene is TRBV27, the J gene TRBJ2-2; 9 nucleotides line up with TRBD1. This CDR3 has 14 amino acids. Germline V gene sequence: CDR1 MNHEY, CDR2 SMNVEV (reference sequence). The junction had 1 base not matched to a gene; V was cut back by 4 bases and J by 4 bases. The CDR3 bases are TGTGCCAGCAGTTGGGACAGGGTCACCGGGGAGCTGTTTTTT. Translating it yields CASSWDRVTGELFF.

This clone was counted only a few times. V usage is TRBV4-1 and J usage is TRBJ2-7, with 8 bases fitting TRBD2. The CDR3 sequence is 14 residues long. The V gene end was trimmed by 2 bases and the J gene end by 5 bases; junction bases not matched to a gene: 5. CDR1 and CDR2 (germline): MGHRA, YSYEKL. CDR3: CASSQFTGGHEQYF. The CDR3 coding sequence is TGCGCCAGCAGCCAATTTACGGGGGGGCACGAGCAGTACTTC.

This clone was seen more than once but under ten times. This rearrangement joins TRBV19 to TRBJ2-2, with a possible D match to TRBD1 (5 bases). Per germline, CDR1 LNHDA and CDR2 SQIVND (reference sequence). The germline V and J ends were trimmed by 7 bases and 2 bases, with 23 bases remaining between them. The CDR3 contains 18 residues. The CDR3 bases are TGTGCCAGTAATCCTCAACGTATAGGACACGCAAACACCGGGGAGCTGTTTTTT. This gives the protein CASNPQRIGHANTGELFF.

This rearrangement joins TRBV5-4 to TRBJ2-3; TRBD2 aligns across 13 bases. Looked up from germline, CDR1 is SGHNT and CDR2 is YYREEE (reference sequence). Germline trimming cut 3 bases from V and 6 bases from J; bases unmatched to any gene: 7. The CDR3 runs 16 residues. The CDR3 loop is CASSSLAGGPSDTQYF. Here the CDR3 DNA reads TGTGCCAGCAGCTCACTAGCGGGGGGGCCCTCGGATACGCAGTATTTT.

This chain uses TRBV28 with TRBJ1-5; D is unresolved. The CDR3 loop spans 12 amino acids. CDR1 and CDR2 from the germline V gene are MDHEN and SYDVKM. V was shortened by 3 bases and J by 9 bases, with 9 bases between the two germline ends. The CDR3 region is CASSLPPGPQHF. The DNA for the CDR3 is TGTGCCAGCAGTTTGCCCCCAGGGCCCCAGCATTTT. Drawing the rest from reference TRBV28 and TRBJ1-5, the complete variable domain is DVKVTQSSRYLVKRTGEKVFLECVQDMDHENMFWYRQDPGLGLRLIYFSYDVKMKEKGDIPEGYSVSREKKERFSLILESASTNQTSMYLCASSLPPGPQHFGDGTRLSIL.

This clone showed up just once. V gene TRBV18 combines with J gene TRBJ1-2; 7 nucleotides agree with TRBD1. Germline values: CDR1 KGHSH, CDR2 LQKENI. Trimming removed 3 bases from V and 4 bases from J; junction bases left unmatched: 8. The CDR3 loop spans 15 amino acids. Here the CDR3 reads CASSPSTRQGYGYTF. The CDR3 DNA reads as TGTGCCAGCTCACCTTCAACTCGACAGGGCTATGGCTACACCTTC. The full variable domain, its missing parts supplied by reference TRBV18 and TRBJ1-2, is NAGVMQNPRHLVRRRGQEARLRCSPMKGHSHVYWYRQLPEEGLKFMVYLQKENIIDESGMPKERFSAEFPKEGPSILRIQQVVRGDSAAYFCASSPSTRQGYGYTFGSGTRLTVV.

This chain links TRBV20-1 with TRBJ2-1, with D perhaps matching TRBD2 (6 bases). V dropped 5 bases and J dropped 11 bases, with 10 bases sitting between them. This CDR3 region has 10 residues. Germline V gene lookup returns CDR1 DFQATT and CDR2 SNEGSKA (reference sequence). CDR3 in DNA: TGCAGTGCTTGGGGGGTAAAGCAGTTCTTC. Translated, it gives CSAWGVKQFF.

V usage is TRBV3-1 (or the pseudogene TRBV3-2) and J usage is TRBJ2-1; tentative D call: TRBD1 (6 bases). Germline assignment: CDR1 LGHDT and CDR2 YNNKEL (reference sequence). The CDR3 contains 11 residues. Trimming cost V 1 base and J 12 bases, with 7 bases left between them. In nucleotides, the CDR3 is TGTGCCAGCAGCCAAGTGGGGGCGCAGTTCTTC. Translating it yields CASSQVGAQFF.

This clone was detected a few times. The genes are TRBV2 and TRBJ2-4, with 7 bases identical to TRBD2. The V gene's germline CDR1 is SNHLY and CDR2 FYNNEI. Trimming cost V 9 bases and J 1 base; bases outside gene matches: 6. The CDR3 has 14 amino acids. The CDR3 nucleotides are TGTGCCAGTAAGACTAGCTCTGCCAAAAACATTCAGTACTTC. Translation: CASKTSSAKNIQYF.

As regards this clone: Additional DNA sequences in this sample encode the identical CDR3. The V gene is TRBV27, the J gene TRBJ1-2, with a possible D match to TRBD1 (6 bases). There are 12 residues in the CDR3. Trimming shortened V by 6 bases and J by 4 bases, and 9 bases separated the two germline ends. Germline lookup yields CDR1 MNHEY and CDR2 SMNVEV (reference sequence). The CDR3 loop reads CASRTGSYGYTF. In DNA form, the CDR3 reads TGTGCCAGCAGGACAGGAAGCTATGGCTACACCTTC.

This clone was seen a handful of times. CDR3 sequence: CASSSTNGELFF. For the CDR3, the DNA is TGTGCCAGCAGCTCGACTAACGGGGAGCTGTTTTTT. The rearrangement joins TRBV9 to TRBJ2-2; TRBD2 is a possible D gene (5 bases). V lost 4 bases and J lost 7, with 8 bases in between. The CDR3 consists of 12 residues. Germline loops: CDR1 SGDLS, CDR2 YYNGEE.

The CDR3, as DNA: TGTGCCAGCACCCCCCGCTACTCTGGGGCCAACGTCCTGACTTTC. Encoded protein: CASTPRYSGANVLTF. V is TRBV7-6 and J is TRBJ2-6, with D unclear. Germline CDR1 SGHVS, CDR2 FNYEAQ. V was clipped by 7 bases and J by 0 bases, with 10 bases between them. This CDR3 spans 15 amino acids.

The rearrangement uses TRBV5-4 and TRBJ2-3; 8 nucleotides agree with TRBD1. The ends lost 2 bases at V and 4 bases at J; junction bases unmatched: 3. The germline CDR1 and CDR2 sequences are SGHNT and YYREEE (reference sequence). The CDR3 is 14 residues long. The CDR3 region is CASSFGQGADTQYF. The CDR3 bases are TGTGCCAGCAGCTTTGGACAGGGTGCAGATACGCAGTATTTT.

The chain combines TRBV2 with TRBJ2-3; D remains ambiguous. The ends were cut back, 8 bases at V and 6 bases at J, with 12 bases in the middle. Germline CDR1 is SNHLY and CDR2 is FYNNEI. The CDR3 has 12 amino acids. CDR3 nucleotide sequence: TGTGCCAGCGCTTCCGCGCCGGATACGCAGTATTTT. This sequence encodes CASASAPDTQYF.

This chain uses TRBV18 with TRBJ1-2, with a tentative D call TRBD1 (6 bases). V gave up 3 bases and J gave up 2 bases, with 13 bases separating them. Germline V gives CDR1 KGHSH, CDR2 LQKENI. This CDR3 has 15 residues. The CDR3 is CASSPATDRNYGYTF. DNA for the CDR3: TGTGCCAGCTCACCGGCGACGGACAGAAACTATGGCTACACCTTC. The variable domain in full, with the rest retrieved from reference TRBV18 and TRBJ1-2, is NAGVMQNPRHLVRRRGQEARLRCSPMKGHSHVYWYRQLPEEGLKFMVYLQKENIIDESGMPKERFSAEFPKEGPSILRIQQVVRGDSAAYFCASSPATDRNYGYTFGSGTRLTVV.

The chain is built from TRBV7-6 and TRBJ2-2, with 8 nucleotides matching TRBD1. V shed 4 bases and J 7 bases; nucleotides not matched to a gene: 8. Germline lookup yields CDR1 SGHVS and CDR2 FNYEAQ. The CDR3 sequence is 15 residues long. The CDR3 loop reads CASSSTTGAIGELFF. In DNA, the CDR3 is TGTGCCAGCAGCTCCACGACAGGGGCTATCGGGGAGCTGTTTTTT.

The rearrangement joins TRBV5-1 to TRBJ2-1; the match to TRBD2 covers 8 bases. V lost 4 bases to trimming and J lost 8 bases; unmatched junction nucleotides: 5. The CDR3 totals 13 residues. Germline V gene lookup returns CDR1 SGHRS and CDR2 YFSETQ. The CDR3 region is CASSPGLVDEQFF. CDR3 DNA: TGCGCCAGCAGCCCGGGACTAGTTGATGAGCAGTTCTTC. Complete variable domain (other parts from reference TRBV5-1 and TRBJ2-1): KAGVTQTPRYLIKTRGQQVTLSCSPISGHRSVSWYQQTPGQGLQFLFEYFSETQRNKGNFPGRFSGRQFSNSRSEMNVSTLELGDSALYLCASSPGLVDEQFFGPGTRLTVL.

The chain links TRBV19 to TRBJ2-7; D may be TRBD1 (5 bases). The CDR3 is made up of 12 amino acids. V lost 10 bases to trimming and J lost 3 bases, with 13 bases between them. CDR1 and CDR2 (germline): LNHDA, SQIVND (reference sequence). The CDR3 region is CATMDTVYEQYF. DNA for the CDR3: TGTGCCACCATGGACACGGTCTACGAGCAGTACTTC. The entire variable domain, with the rest obtained from reference TRBV19 and TRBJ2-7, is as follows: DGGITQSPKYLFRKEGQNVTLSCEQNLNHDAMYWYRQDPGQGLRLIYYSQIVNDFQKGDIAEGYSVSREKKESFPLTVTSAQKNPTAFYLCATMDTVYEQYFGPGTRLTVT.

This clone has only a few counts. The chain uses TRBV5-6 and TRBJ2-5; a weak D match, TRBD2 (5 bases). Trimming cost V 1 base and J 0 bases, with 10 bases left between them. The germline CDR1 and CDR2 sequences are SGHDT and YYEEEE. This CDR3 contains 15 residues. The CDR3 reads CASSLTGLYQETQYF. In DNA, the CDR3 is TGTGCCAGCAGCTTGACCGGACTTTACCAAGAGACCCAGTACTTC.

This clone was seen a single time. J is TRBJ2-3 and V is TRBV18, with TRBD2 as a possible D gene (6 bases). V lost 4 bases and J lost 2, with 13 bases in between. Germline CDR1 KGHSH, CDR2 LQKENI. This CDR3 spans 15 amino acids. The CDR3 bases are TGTGCCAGCTCACTATGGTCGGGGGTCACAGATACGCAGTATTTT. Translating it yields CASSLWSGVTDTQYF.

This chain links TRBV3-1 (or the pseudogene TRBV3-2) with TRBJ2-1, with 16 positions matching TRBD2. The CDR3 is 15 residues long. V shed 5 bases, J shed 8 bases, and the junction held 3 bases outside the gene matches. CDR1 is LGHDT and CDR2 is YNNKEL in the germline V gene (reference sequence). CDR3 amino acids: CASSGTSGGAHEQFF. DNA of the CDR3: TGTGCCAGCAGCGGGACTAGCGGGGGGGCCCATGAGCAGTTCTTC.

This chain joins TRBV28 and TRBJ2-7; a possible D gene is TRBD2 (6 bases). The CDR3 is made up of 13 amino acids. Germline CDR1 and CDR2: MDHEN and SYDVKM. Trimming left V 5 bases short and J 4 bases short, with 12 bases between. The CDR3 spells CASSRYLAYEQYV. CDR3 DNA: TGTGCCAGCAGTCGATATCTAGCGTACGAGCAGTACGTC.

V usage is TRBV7-9 and J usage is TRBJ2-7, with TRBD2 identical over 7 bases. The germline gives CDR1 SEHNR, CDR2 FQNEAQ (reference sequence). The CDR3 contains 12 residues. Trimming cost V 8 bases and J 8 bases; bases outside gene matches: 9. The DNA of the CDR3 is TGTGCCAGCGGAAGCGCCGGGACTAAGCAGTACGTC. It yields the protein CASGSAGTKQYV.

This clone was recorded a few times. J is TRBJ1-5 and V is TRBV29-1; 7 positions match TRBD1. The V gene's germline CDR1 is SQVTM and CDR2 ANQGSEA. Trimming removed 6 bases from V and 6 bases from J; junction bases left unmatched: 17. The CDR3 has 16 amino acids. CDR3 nucleotide sequence: TGCAGCGTCTCTCCCGCCGGATACAGGGGAGGTCAGCCCCAGCATTTT. Encoded protein: CSVSPAGYRGGQPQHF.

The chain recombines TRBV5-6 with TRBJ2-2; D remains unclear. There are 13 residues in the CDR3. Trimming pared 6 bases from V and 5 bases from J, leaving 11 bases between. Per the germline V gene, CDR1 is SGHDT and CDR2 is YYEEEE. CDR3 region: CASTQRGTGELFF. Written as DNA, the CDR3 is TGTGCCAGCACCCAGCGAGGAACCGGGGAGCTGTTTTTT.

The V gene is TRBV5-5, the J gene TRBJ2-5, with D possibly TRBD1 on 5 matching bases. The ends were cut back, 4 bases at V and 5 bases at J, with 12 bases in the middle. This CDR3 is 13 amino acids long. Looked up from germline, CDR1 is SGHKS and CDR2 is YYEKEE (reference sequence). CDR3 protein: CASSQGVRETQYF. The CDR3 bases are TGTGCCAGCAGCCAAGGGGTTCGGGAGACCCAGTACTTC.

This chain links TRBV7-8 with TRBJ2-3; no clear D. Trimming shortened V by 10 bases and J by 2 bases, and 19 bases separated the two germline ends. The CDR3 covers 15 residues. From germline, CDR1 is SGHVS and CDR2 FQNEAQ. The CDR3 here is CAIILRVENTDTQYF. The CDR3 nucleotides are TGTGCCATAATACTCCGTGTGGAGAACACAGATACGCAGTATTTT.